The 32 T cell receptor beta chains reported below all come from one sample, sequenced in a study of T cells in Graves' hyperthyroidism and ophthalmopathy. Amplification of TCR beta CDR3 regions used RNA as the template. When the TCR CDR3 underwent first-round RT-PCR, the HTBI primer set was used. TCRdb reprocessed the multiplex PCR reads with MiXCR, giving one entry per CDR3 protein. The table lists about 720,000 distinct CDR3 sequences, about 19% of them singletons. Sample: blood. The origin of the receptors is a woman in her forties or fifties with Graves' hyperthyroidism that later progressed to Graves' ophthalmopathy.

The CDR3 DNA is TGCAGTGCTAGAGTAGGGGGCCACGGGGAGCTGTTTTTT. Amino acid sequence: CSARVGGHGELFF. This rearrangement joins TRBV20-1 to TRBJ2-2, with 7 bases fitting TRBD1. The V gene's germline CDR1 is DFQATT and CDR2 SNEGSKA (reference sequence). V shed 1 base, J shed 7 bases, and the junction held 3 bases outside the gene matches. This CDR3 is built from 13 residues.

A note on this clonotype: This clone may be a read error of a much larger clone one base away. V gene TRBV6-5 combines with J gene TRBJ2-5; D is unclear. Germline lookup yields CDR1 MNHEY and CDR2 SVGAGI. Trimming shortened V by 0 bases and J by 0 bases, and 14 bases separated the two germline ends. This CDR3 has 17 residues. CDR3 in amino acids: CASSYSLHWADQETQYF. CDR3 DNA: TGTGCCAGCAGTTACTCGTTACACTGGGCCGACCAAGAGACCCAGTACTTC.

In its sample, this clonotype was seen a few times. This rearrangement joins TRBV27 to TRBJ2-2; D uncertain. Trimming pared 4 bases from V and 3 bases from J, leaving 18 bases between. CDR1 is MNHEY, CDR2 SMNVEV, per germline (reference sequence). The CDR3 loop spans 17 amino acids. CDR3 amino acids: CASSSPHSTGDTGELFF. The CDR3 DNA reads as TGTGCCAGCAGTTCACCCCACAGTACTGGCGACACCGGGGAGCTGTTTTTT.

This clonotype was seen repeatedly, ten times or more. The V gene is TRBV2, the J gene TRBJ1-1; the D gene is possibly TRBD1 (6 bases). Trimming took 5 bases from V and 4 from J, leaving 17 bases between them. Germline CDR1 and CDR2: SNHLY and FYNNEI. This CDR3 has 15 amino acids. The CDR3 here is CASSPGVFRGTEAFF. CDR3 in DNA: TGTGCCAGCAGTCCAGGGGTATTCAGGGGCACTGAAGCTTTCTTT.

In its sample, this clonotype was seen a few times. The V call is TRBV28, the J call TRBJ1-5, with D unresolved. V lost 10 bases and J 5 bases, leaving 12 bases between the germline ends. CDR1 and CDR2 from the germline V gene are MDHEN and SYDVKM. CDR3 length equals 12 residues. DNA for the CDR3: TGTGCCACGAAACCGGTGGATCAGCCCCAGCATTTT. Amino acid sequence: CATKPVDQPQHF. Based on the CDR3 plus reference TRBV28 and TRBJ1-5, the full variable domain is DVKVTQSSRYLVKRTGEKVFLECVQDMDHENMFWYRQDPGLGLRLIYFSYDVKMKEKGDIPEGYSVSREKKERFSLILESASTNQTSMYLCATKPVDQPQHFGDGTRLSIL.

The chain uses TRBV7-2 and TRBJ2-6; weak D call: TRBD1 (5 bases). CDR1 and CDR2 (germline): SGHTA, FQGNSA. Trimming cost V 5 bases and J 0 bases, with 14 bases left between them. CDR3 length: 17 amino acids. The CDR3 sequence: CASSIVGALSGANVLTF. In nucleotides, the CDR3 is TGTGCCAGCAGCATCGTAGGGGCCCTCTCTGGGGCCAACGTCCTGACTTTC. The full variable domain, with the rest looked up from reference TRBV7-2 and TRBJ2-6, is GAGVSQSPSNKVTEKGKDVELRCDPISGHTALYWYRQSLGQGLEFLIYFQGNSAPDKSGLPSDRFSAERTGGSVSTLTIQRTQQEDSAVYLCASSIVGALSGANVLTFGAGSRLTVL.

The rearrangement uses TRBV9 and TRBJ2-3; 7 positions agree with TRBD2. Trimming removed 0 bases from V and 0 bases from J; junction bases left unmatched: 4. Germline loops: CDR1 SGDLS, CDR2 YYNGEE. The CDR3 length is 16 residues. CDR3 amino acids: CASSVVVGGSTDTQYF. The DNA of the CDR3 is TGTGCCAGCAGCGTAGTGGTGGGGGGGAGCACAGATACGCAGTATTTT.

In regard to this clonotype: This may arise from a read error, as a much more abundant clone is one base away. The J gene is TRBJ1-5, the V gene TRBV30; D is possibly TRBD1 (5 bases). The CDR3 length is 13 residues. The germline gives CDR1 GTSNPN, CDR2 SVGIG (reference sequence). Trimming removed 2 bases from V and 5 bases from J, with 10 bases in between. The CDR3 DNA is TGTGCCTGGAGTCCACAGGAGTATCAGCCCCAGCATTTT. This codes for CAWSPQEYQPQHF. Full variable domain (outside the CDR3, taken from reference TRBV30 and TRBJ1-5): SQTIHQWPATLVQPVGSPLSLECTVEGTSNPNLYWYRQAAGRGLQLLFYSVGIGQISSEVPQNLSASRPQDRQFILSSKKLLLSDSGFYLCAWSPQEYQPQHFGDGTRLSIL.

This clonotype has a count of ten or more. V gene TRBV2 combines with J gene TRBJ1-5; D uncertain. The CDR3 has 15 residues. The germline V gene encodes CDR1 SNHLY and CDR2 FYNNEI. The germline V and J ends were trimmed by 1 base and 6 bases, with 13 bases remaining between them. The CDR3 DNA reads as TGTGCCAGCAGTGAAGAGACTGGGCAAGGTCAGCCCCAGCATTTT. Encoded protein: CASSEETGQGQPQHF.

The rearrangement joins TRBV20-1 to TRBJ1-2; 9 nucleotides line up with TRBD1. CDR1 and CDR2 from the germline V gene are DFQATT and SNEGSKA (reference sequence). Unmatched junction bases numbered 4, after V lost 0 bases and J lost 14 bases. There are 11 residues in the CDR3. The CDR3 sequence: CSARDRQGDTF. The CDR3, as DNA: TGCAGTGCTAGAGATCGACAGGGGGATACCTTC.

The rearrangement links TRBV27 to TRBJ2-7; D might be TRBD1 (6 bases). CDR1 MNHEY and CDR2 SMNVEV come from the germline V gene (reference sequence). Trimming removed 6 bases from V and 5 bases from J, with 20 bases in between. The CDR3 sequence is 15 residues long. CDR3 coding DNA: TGTGCCAGCAGCCGACCGCCGACAGGAGGCAACGAGCAGTACTTC. Translation: CASSRPPTGGNEQYF.

The table lists this clonotype with a few counts. The J gene is TRBJ2-1, the V gene TRBV27; tentative D call: TRBD1 (5 bases). The CDR3 has 16 amino acids. The ends were cut back, 5 bases at V and 0 bases at J, with 14 bases in the middle. Germline values: CDR1 MNHEY, CDR2 SMNVEV (reference sequence). CDR3 protein: CASSPDLGPSYNEQFF. DNA for the CDR3: TGTGCCAGCAGTCCGGATCTGGGGCCCTCCTACAATGAGCAGTTCTTC.

Note on this clonotype: A read error is possible here, since a much larger clone lies one base away. This chain joins TRBV2 and TRBJ1-1; no reliable D call. The CDR3 is made up of 16 amino acids. Trimming cost V 5 bases and J 0 bases, with 16 bases left between them. The V gene's germline CDR1 is SNHLY and CDR2 FYNNEI. The CDR3 nucleotides read TGTGCCAGCAGTCCAACCGAGGACGGCCTGAACACTGAAGCTTTCTTT. Its translation: CASSPTEDGLNTEAFF.

The rearrangement links TRBV14 to TRBJ2-2, with D possibly TRBD1 on 5 matching bases. Trimming shortened V by 8 bases and J by 1 base, and 14 bases separated the two germline ends. CDR1 is SGHDN, CDR2 FVKESK, per germline. This CDR3 region has 15 residues. The CDR3 loop is CASRQGIMNTGELFF. The CDR3 nucleotides are TGTGCCAGCCGTCAGGGAATTATGAACACCGGGGAGCTGTTTTTT.

The V and J genes are TRBV29-1 and TRBJ2-7; D may be TRBD1 (6 bases). Germline V gene lookup returns CDR1 SQVTM and CDR2 ANQGSEA. The CDR3 spans 13 residues. Trimming pared 1 base from V and 6 bases from J, leaving 13 bases between. DNA for the CDR3: TGCAGCGTTGAAGGGTCAGGGGTTCGCGAGCAGTACTTC. Translation: CSVEGSGVREQYF.

This chain uses TRBV4-1 with TRBJ2-1; 12 bases align to TRBD2. The V gene end was trimmed by 1 base and the J gene end by 5 bases; junction bases not matched to a gene: 3. Germline V gene lookup returns CDR1 MGHRA and CDR2 YSYEKL. This CDR3 is built from 16 residues. The CDR3 region is CASSQVLAGGDNEQFF. The CDR3 coding sequence is TGCGCCAGCAGCCAAGTTCTAGCGGGGGGGGACAATGAGCAGTTCTTC.

The sample holds a few counts of this clonotype. The chain combines TRBV5-1 with TRBJ2-1; TRBD1 agrees at 9 bases. The germline CDR1 and CDR2 sequences are SGHRS and YFSETQ. The CDR3 runs to 15 residues. V gave up 7 bases and J gave up 0 bases; unmatched junction bases: 5. The CDR3 loop is CASFPGQGSYNEQFF. CDR3 nucleotides: TGCGCCAGCTTCCCGGGACAGGGCTCCTACAATGAGCAGTTCTTC. Supplemented by reference TRBV5-1 and TRBJ2-1, the full variable domain reads KAGVTQTPRYLIKTRGQQVTLSCSPISGHRSVSWYQQTPGQGLQFLFEYFSETQRNKGNFPGRFSGRQFSNSRSEMNVSTLELGDSALYLCASFPGQGSYNEQFFGPGTRLTVL.

This clonotype was picked up many times. The chain combines TRBV19 with TRBJ1-2; the match to TRBD1 covers 7 bases. Germline CDR1 and CDR2: LNHDA and SQIVND (reference sequence). J gave up 7 bases and V 8 bases, and 16 bases lay outside the gene matches. The CDR3 length is 15 residues. The CDR3 region is CASGARDRELSGYTF. CDR3 DNA sequence: TGTGCCAGTGGAGCTCGCGACAGGGAATTGAGTGGCTACACCTTC.

In this sample, this clonotype turned up many times. The genes are TRBV3-1 and TRBJ1-3; D uncertain. CDR1 is LGHDT and CDR2 is YNNKEL in the germline V gene (reference sequence). This CDR3 comprises 15 residues. V was cut by 4 bases and J by 4 bases, with 14 bases left in between. The CDR3 DNA is TGTGCCAGCAGCCTGAGCCGGGTCTTAGGAAACACCATATATTTT. It encodes CASSLSRVLGNTIYF.

This clonotype occurred a few times. This chain joins TRBV28 and TRBJ1-1; the match to TRBD1 covers 7 bases. Trimming cost V 6 bases and J 4 bases; bases outside gene matches: 8. CDR1 is MDHEN and CDR2 is SYDVKM in the germline V gene. The CDR3 is 14 residues long. CDR3 residues: CASRTTGVGTEAFF. DNA for the CDR3: TGTGCCAGCAGGACTACAGGGGTGGGCACTGAAGCTTTCTTT.

This clonotype was counted only a few times. This chain links TRBV19 with TRBJ1-5, with D tentatively TRBD1 (6 bases). Germline CDR1 LNHDA, CDR2 SQIVND (reference sequence). The germline V and J ends were trimmed by 6 bases and 8 bases, with 17 bases remaining between them. This CDR3 comprises 14 residues. The CDR3 loop reads CASRGLNRTEPQHF. Written as DNA, the CDR3 is TGTGCCAGTAGGGGGTTGAATAGGACAGAGCCCCAGCATTTT.

This clonotype was seen repeatedly, ten times or more. V is TRBV27 and J is TRBJ2-3, with 11 nucleotides matching TRBD2. Germline assignment: CDR1 MNHEY and CDR2 SMNVEV (reference sequence). There are 18 residues in the CDR3. V lost 3 bases, J lost 4 bases, and 12 bases stayed unmatched. The CDR3: CASSFSYSLAGGADTQYF. The CDR3 nucleotides are TGTGCCAGCAGTTTTAGTTATTCGCTAGCGGGAGGCGCAGATACGCAGTATTTT.

This clonotype has a handful of counts. The genes are TRBV5-6 and TRBJ1-1; D is perhaps TRBD1 (5 bases). The V end was cut by 2 bases, the J end by 4 bases, with 15 bases between. The CDR3 has 15 residues. CDR1 is SGHDT, CDR2 YYEEEE, per germline. CDR3 coding DNA: TGTGCCAGCAGCTTTAAGGGTACGGGGGGCACTGAAGCTTTCTTT. Translated, it gives CASSFKGTGGTEAFF.

A remark on this clonotype: An end of the junction differs from the germline gene, which may be a read error. The chain employs TRBV2 and TRBJ2-4; D not certain. Germline V gene lookup returns CDR1 SNHLY and CDR2 FYNNEI. CDR3 length: 14 amino acids. The CDR3 region has the DNA TGTGCCGGCAGTGACCCAGTGTTTGGGAACATTCAGTACTTC. Amino acids: CAGSDPVFGNIQYF. Using reference TRBV2 and TRBJ2-4 for the parts outside the CDR3, the full variable domain is EPEVTQTPSHQVTQMGQEVILRCVPISNHLYFYWYRQILGQKVEFLVSFYNNEISEKSEIFDDQFSVERPDGSNFTLKIRSTKLEDSAMYFCAGSDPVFGNIQYFGAGTRLSVL.

This clonotype was counted many times. The rearrangement joins TRBV6-5 to TRBJ1-6; the match to TRBD1 covers 7 bases. The V gene's germline CDR1 is MNHEY and CDR2 SVGAGI. This CDR3 region has 14 residues. After removal of 2 bases from V and 7 bases from J, the junction contained 2 bases not matched to a gene. The CDR3 bases are TGTGCCAGCAGTTACCGGACAGGAAATTCACCCCTCCACTTT. Translation gives CASSYRTGNSPLHF.

This clonotype has ten or more counts. The rearrangement uses TRBV7-6 and TRBJ1-1; 9 bases agree with TRBD1. The CDR3 spans 14 residues. In germline, CDR1 is SGHVS, CDR2 FNYEAQ. Trimming at V came to 4 bases and at J to 4 bases, leaving 4 bases not matched to a gene. The CDR3 DNA is TGTGCCAGCAGCTCCTCGACAGGGGGCACTGAAGCTTTCTTT. Translating it yields CASSSSTGGTEAFF.

This clonotype was picked up many times. V usage is TRBV10-3 and J usage is TRBJ1-1; D is ambiguous. CDR3 length: 14 amino acids. Germline lookup yields CDR1 ENHRY and CDR2 SYGVKD. The ends were cut back, 0 bases at V and 4 bases at J, with 9 bases in the middle. CDR3 sequence reads: CAISESGQTTEAFF. CDR3 in DNA: TGTGCCATCAGTGAGTCCGGTCAAACCACTGAAGCTTTCTTT.

This clonotype occurred many times. CDR3 sequence (DNA): TGTGCCTGGGAACGGGGGGGCTGGACCGGGGAGCTGTTTTTT. Protein: CAWERGGWTGELFF. J is TRBJ2-2 and V is TRBV30, with 8 bases that match TRBD2. CDR1 and CDR2 from the germline V gene are GTSNPN and SVGIG (reference sequence). The CDR3 runs to 14 residues. V dropped 5 bases and J dropped 5; count of bases not matched to a gene: 7.

This clonotype has ten or more counts. This sequence joins TRBV18 and TRBJ2-1, with 9 bases aligning to TRBD1. Trimming at V came to 6 bases and at J to 7 bases, leaving 13 bases not matched to a gene. CDR3 length: 16 residues. Germline V gene lookup returns CDR1 KGHSH and CDR2 LQKENI. The CDR3 spells CASSRLGQGFKNEQFF. As DNA, the CDR3 is TGTGCCAGCTCCCGGCTGGGACAGGGATTTAAGAATGAGCAGTTCTTC. The entire variable domain, with the rest obtained from reference TRBV18 and TRBJ2-1, is as follows: NAGVMQNPRHLVRRRGQEARLRCSPMKGHSHVYWYRQLPEEGLKFMVYLQKENIIDESGMPKERFSAEFPKEGPSILRIQQVVRGDSAAYFCASSRLGQGFKNEQFFGPGTRLTVL.

This chain connects TRBV2 to TRBJ2-3, with D perhaps matching TRBD1 or TRBD2 (5 bases each). The CDR3 totals 16 residues. Germline CDR1 SNHLY, CDR2 FYNNEI. Trimming took 2 bases from V and 2 from J, leaving 14 bases between them. CDR3 sequence (DNA): TGTGCCAGCAGTGAAAGGACTTTGGGGCCCACAGATACGCAGTATTTT. This gives the protein CASSERTLGPTDTQYF.

This clonotype has only a few counts. The gene calls are TRBV7-9 and TRBJ2-7, with TRBD2 identical over 7 bases. Per germline, CDR1 SEHNR and CDR2 FQNEAQ (reference sequence). The CDR3 totals 13 residues. V shed 3 bases, J shed 5 bases, and the junction held 4 bases outside the gene matches. In nucleotides, the CDR3 is TGTGCCAGCAGCTTCTTGGGAGGGGACGAGCAGTACTTC. The encoded protein is CASSFLGGDEQYF.

This clonotype was seen more than once but under ten times. The chain joins TRBV15 to TRBJ2-7; TRBD2 is a possible D gene (5 bases). V shed 0 bases and J shed 1 base, with 10 bases lying between them. Germline V CDR1 and CDR2: LNHNV, YYDKDF (reference sequence). The CDR3 contains 15 residues. The CDR3 coding sequence is TGTGCCACCAGCAGAGATCTCGGGGAGTCCTACGAGCAGTACTTC. Residues: CATSRDLGESYEQYF.